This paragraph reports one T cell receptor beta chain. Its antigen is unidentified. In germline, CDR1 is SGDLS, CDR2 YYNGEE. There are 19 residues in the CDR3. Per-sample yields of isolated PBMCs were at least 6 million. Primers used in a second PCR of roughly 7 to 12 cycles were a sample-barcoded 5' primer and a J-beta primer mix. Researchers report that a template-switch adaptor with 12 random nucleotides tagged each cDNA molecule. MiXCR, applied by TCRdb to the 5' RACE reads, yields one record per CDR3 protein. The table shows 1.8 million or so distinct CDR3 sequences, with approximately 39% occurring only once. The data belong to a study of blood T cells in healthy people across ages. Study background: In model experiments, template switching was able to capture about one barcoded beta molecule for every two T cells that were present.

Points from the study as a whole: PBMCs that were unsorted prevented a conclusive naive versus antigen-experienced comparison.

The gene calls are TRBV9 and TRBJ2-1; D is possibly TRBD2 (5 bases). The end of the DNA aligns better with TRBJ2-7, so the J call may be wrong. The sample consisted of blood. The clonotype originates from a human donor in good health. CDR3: CASSVATTASPSSYNEQYF. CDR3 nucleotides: TGTGCCAGCAGCGTAGCTACAACTGCTAGCCCCAGCTCCTACAATGAGCAGTACTTC.